The 23 T cell receptor beta chains in this list originate from one sample, sequenced in a study of cytomegalovirus exposure and HLA in healthy donors. Use of 60 Vbeta and 13 Jbeta primers characterized the PCR. Measured with immunoSEQ multiplex PCR; TCRdb has only the in-frame clones, and not every one. The sample lists 190,000 or so clones; roughly four fifths were seen once. Sequencing was done on a sample of PBMCs. These receptors originate from a man aged 50-59 years in good health and CMV-seronegative.

As to this clone: Other DNA variants within this sample encode the same CDR3. The chain has TRBV6-5 and TRBJ2-7; 11 bases agree with TRBD2. The CDR3 contains 15 residues. V lost 6 bases and J lost 2; bases outside the gene matches: 6. CDR1 and CDR2 (germline): MNHEY, SVGAGI. CDR3 amino acids: CASSRQLAGAYEQYF. In DNA, the CDR3 is TGTGCCAGCAGCCGACAACTAGCGGGAGCCTACGAGCAGTACTTC.

CDR3 nucleotide sequence: TGTGCCAGCAGCTTAGGGGCAGGCTCTGGAAACACCATATATTTT. This sequence encodes CASSLGAGSGNTIYF. This chain links TRBV7-9 with TRBJ1-3, with D uncertain. The CDR3 runs 15 residues. Germline CDR1 SEHNR, CDR2 FQNEAQ (reference sequence). V shed 1 base and J shed 0 bases, with 7 bases lying between them.

This chain links TRBV19 with TRBJ1-1, with a tentative D call TRBD1 (5 bases). CDR1 is LNHDA and CDR2 is SQIVND in the germline V gene (reference sequence). The V end lost 3 bases, the J end lost 11 bases, and 19 bases lay between the germline ends. CDR3 size: 14 residues. DNA for the CDR3: TGTGCCAGTAGTATTTCGCAGGGTCGGACCGGGGCTTTCTTT. It encodes CASSISQGRTGAFF.

The chain employs TRBV7-2 and TRBJ2-7; no clear D gene. This CDR3 region has 13 residues. Trimming took off 7 bases at V and 3 bases at J, with 13 bases between the two ends. The germline V gene encodes CDR1 SGHTA and CDR2 FQGNSA. The CDR3 DNA reads TGTGCCAGCACCATTCTACCTTTCTACGAGCAGTACTTC. Protein product: CASTILPFYEQYF.

The V gene is TRBV2, the J gene TRBJ1-1; 12 nucleotides agree with TRBD1. This CDR3 has 15 amino acids. V shed 6 bases and J 4 bases; nucleotides not matched to a gene: 6. The V gene's germline CDR1 is SNHLY and CDR2 FYNNEI. This CDR3 reads CASRGQGARVTEAFF. The CDR3 DNA follows: TGTGCCAGCAGGGGACAGGGGGCGAGGGTCACTGAAGCTTTCTTT.

The CDR3 DNA reads TGTGCCAGCAGCGATACGGGACTTCCCTACAATGAGCAGTTCTTC. Its protein is CASSDTGLPYNEQFF. This chain joins TRBV9 and TRBJ2-1, with D possibly being TRBD2 (6 bases). Germline CDR1 SGDLS, CDR2 YYNGEE. CDR3 length equals 15 residues. Trimming shortened V by 3 bases and J by 2 bases, and 12 bases separated the two germline ends.

The chain employs TRBV19 and TRBJ1-5, with D possibly being TRBD1 (6 bases). The CDR3 sequence is 18 residues long. The V gene's germline CDR1 is LNHDA and CDR2 SQIVND (reference sequence). V was pared by 0 bases and J by 4 bases, with 19 bases between. The CDR3 nucleotides read TGTGCCAGTAGTATAGAAGGGAGAGGGGGGGGAAGAAATCAGCCCCAGCATTTT. This codes for CASSIEGRGGGRNQPQHF.

A note on this clone: Other DNA sequences in this sample translate to the same CDR3. The chain joins TRBV5-4 to TRBJ2-5, with TRBD1 as a possible D gene (6 bases). With 0 bases removed from V and 1 base from J, the gap between germline ends came to 10 bases. The CDR3 is 15 amino acids. Germline V gene sequence: CDR1 SGHNT, CDR2 YYREEE (reference sequence). The DNA of the CDR3 is TGTGCCAGCAGCTTGGCGGGCAGGGGCCAAGAGACCCAGTACTTC. It translates to CASSLAGRGQETQYF.

This clone was found a few times. The genes are TRBV5-4 and TRBJ1-4; no clear D. The CDR3 contains 13 residues. Germline CDR1 and CDR2: SGHNT and YYREEE (reference sequence). V gave up 5 bases and J gave up 7 bases, with 12 bases separating them. CDR3 amino acids: CASRQNSGEKLFF. CDR3 sequence (DNA): TGTGCCAGCAGACAAAACAGCGGTGAAAAACTGTTTTTT.

This clone was seen only a few times. V gene TRBV5-5 combines with J gene TRBJ2-2; tentative D call: TRBD2 (6 bases). With 0 bases removed from V and 3 bases from J, the gap between germline ends came to 21 bases. Germline V lookup: CDR1 SGHKS, CDR2 YYEKEE (reference sequence). The CDR3 has 19 residues. The CDR3 is CASSLAYIAGFTDTGELFF. DNA for the CDR3: TGTGCCAGCAGCTTGGCCTATATTGCGGGGTTTACGGACACCGGGGAGCTGTTTTTT.

This clone has only a few counts. This chain links TRBV5-8 with TRBJ1-1; the D gene is possibly TRBD1 (6 bases). CDR3 length: 11 residues. Germline V gene data show CDR1 as SGHTS and CDR2 as YDEGEE. Trimming left V 10 bases short and J 6 bases short, with 13 bases between. CDR3: CAGGRVPEAFF. DNA of the CDR3: TGTGCCGGGGGCAGGGTCCCTGAAGCTTTCTTT.

The chain recombines TRBV15 with TRBJ2-3; D is perhaps TRBD1 (5 bases). This CDR3 has 15 amino acids. The V and J ends lost 0 bases and 0 bases respectively, with 7 bases between them. The germline gives CDR1 LNHNV, CDR2 YYDKDF (reference sequence). The CDR3 is CATSREQVSTDTQYF. For the CDR3, the DNA is TGTGCCACCAGCAGAGAACAGGTTAGCACAGATACGCAGTATTTT.

This clone was seen a few times. The chain combines TRBV2 with TRBJ2-6; possible D gene TRBD2, 7 bases. Germline V gene data show CDR1 as SNHLY and CDR2 as FYNNEI. The CDR3 consists of 16 residues. V was cut by 6 bases and J by 1 base, with 13 bases left in between. The CDR3 nucleotides read TGTGCCAGCAGCGGGGGGCGTGGTTCTGGGGCCAACGTCCTGACTTTC. This encodes CASSGGRGSGANVLTF.

V usage is TRBV28 and J usage is TRBJ1-5, with D unclear. V dropped 6 bases and J dropped 7 bases, with 13 bases sitting between them. The CDR3 covers 13 residues. CDR1 is MDHEN, CDR2 SYDVKM, per germline. CDR3: CASRPGEGQPQHF. CDR3 bases: TGTGCCAGCAGGCCTGGGGAGGGCCAGCCCCAGCATTTT.

The V and J genes are TRBV10-3 and TRBJ1-1; 7 bases line up with TRBD1. The CDR3 is 16 amino acids. The trim removed 2 bases at V and 2 bases at J, leaving 8 bases unmatched. CDR1 and CDR2 from the germline V gene are ENHRY and SYGVKD. CDR3: CAISEVSSGGNTEAFF. The CDR3 DNA reads TGTGCCATCAGTGAGGTTTCGTCAGGGGGTAACACTGAAGCTTTCTTT.

CDR3 loop: CASRSTTGLEAFF. The CDR3 coding sequence is TGCGCCAGCAGATCAACCACAGGGCTAGAAGCTTTCTTT. The chain carries TRBV5-1 and TRBJ1-1; possibly TRBD1 for D (6 bases). V lost 5 bases, J lost 8 bases, and 16 bases lay in between. CDR3 length: 13 amino acids. Germline CDR1 SGHRS, CDR2 YFSETQ.

This rearrangement joins TRBV5-1 to TRBJ2-5; TRBD1 might be the D (6 bases). Germline V CDR1 and CDR2: SGHRS, YFSETQ. Trimming cost V 3 bases and J 2 bases, with 11 bases left between them. The CDR3 has 14 amino acids. CDR3 amino acids: CASSSGQIQETQYF. In DNA, the CDR3 is TGCGCCAGCAGCTCCGGACAGATACAAGAGACCCAGTACTTC.

The chain joins TRBV7-3 to TRBJ2-1, with a weak D call TRBD2 (7 bases). There are 18 residues in the CDR3. CDR1 is SGHTA and CDR2 is FQGTGA in the germline V gene. Deletions cut 5 bases from V and 4 bases from J, with 24 bases between. CDR3: CASSPLLERRGRYNEQFF. CDR3 DNA sequence: TGTGCCAGCAGCCCCCTCCTCGAAAGGCGGGGGCGTTACAATGAGCAGTTCTTC.

The chain recombines TRBV5-1 with TRBJ2-1; 10 positions match TRBD2. J lost 8 bases, V lost 4 bases, and 9 bases had no gene match. Germline lookup yields CDR1 SGHRS and CDR2 YFSETQ. This CDR3 contains 15 residues. The CDR3 sequence is CASSRASGSLDEQFF. In DNA, the CDR3 is TGCGCCAGCAGCAGGGCTAGCGGGAGTTTGGATGAGCAGTTCTTC.

This clone appeared a few times. The genes are TRBV5-1 and TRBJ1-4, with 7 positions matching TRBD1. Per germline, CDR1 SGHRS and CDR2 YFSETQ. The CDR3 is 15 residues long. V lost 4 bases, J lost 4 bases, and 7 bases stayed unmatched. CDR3 sequence (DNA): TGCGCCAGCAGCGTCGACAGGGTTGGTAATGAAAAACTGTTTTTT. It translates to CASSVDRVGNEKLFF.

V and J are TRBV7-2 and TRBJ2-7, with TRBD2 identical over 10 bases. This CDR3 has 15 amino acids. CDR1 is SGHTA and CDR2 is FQGNSA in the germline V gene. V lost 6 bases to trimming and J lost 4 bases; unmatched junction nucleotides: 9. CDR3 nucleotides: TGTGCCAGCAGTTCGCCGGGACTAGCGATTTACGAGCAGTACTTC. Its translation: CASSSPGLAIYEQYF.

The gene calls are TRBV11-3 and TRBJ1-1, with a possible D match to TRBD1 (5 bases). The length of the CDR3 is 14 residues. V was cut by 5 bases and J by 4 bases, with 14 bases left in between. Germline-derived CDR1 and CDR2 are SGHNT and YENEEA. CDR3 amino acids: CASSKSGGGTEAFF. The CDR3 DNA is TGTGCCAGCAGCAAGAGTGGGGGGGGCACTGAAGCTTTCTTT.

The V gene is TRBV10-1, the J gene TRBJ2-3, with D unclear. Trimming shortened V by 0 bases and J by 1 base, and 11 bases separated the two germline ends. Germline CDR1 WNHNN, CDR2 SYGVQD (reference sequence). The CDR3 is 16 residues long. The CDR3 loop reads CASSESTTSGTDTQYF. CDR3 nucleotides: TGCGCCAGCAGTGAGTCAACCACGTCAGGCACAGATACGCAGTATTTT.